The text below deals with one T cell receptor beta chain. What it binds is not known. Unique-molecular-identifier-tagged TCR beta cDNA libraries were used. Some 500,000 cDNA molecules were obtained per 1 to 10 million input T cells. From the PCR reads, TCRdb called clonotypes with MiXCR, one entry per CDR3 protein. The top ten hold 0.55% to 0.65% of the sample, which has hundreds of thousands of distinct CDR3 sequences, just under 30% seen once. The data originate from a study of post-analysis software for immune sequencing data. Study as a whole: As for disease course, relapsing-remitting, secondary progressive and progressive-relapsing multiple sclerosis were all included. Study-wide results and caveats: Strong co-clustering by F measure was seen for same-batch samples. The study found significantly lower normalized Chao1 diversity in multiple sclerosis patients than in controls. Included in a set of about 5 TRBV segments more frequent in patients than controls were TRBV5-6, TRBV5-1 and TRBV20-1.

The CDR3 is 16 residues long. Per germline, CDR1 SGHRS and CDR2 YFSETQ. Trimming left V 3 bases short and J 1 base short, with 16 bases between. The V call is TRBV5-1, the J call TRBJ1-1; the D gene is possibly TRBD1 (5 bases). Material for sequencing was blood. This receptor was obtained from a girl between 10 and 17 years old with multiple sclerosis. In nucleotides, the CDR3 is TGCGCCAGCAGCTCGCAGGGTGGTGGATCGAACACTGAAGCTTTCTTT. This sequence encodes CASSSQGGGSNTEAFF.